This TCR beta chain was documented in a study of lymphopenia after photon versus proton radiotherapy (dated by TCRdb to the late 2010s). A note on the overall study: The immunological effects of photon versus proton radiation therapy were compared in patients with gastrointestinal tumors who developed high-grade lymphopenia. The roughly 20 patients in the cohort had gastrointestinal tumors, were treated with either photon or proton therapy, and subsequently developed lymphopenia. The goal of the study was to characterize the differences between the two radiation modalities in how they affect the immune system.

A remark on this clone: Which antigen it targets is not known. Qualities for individual bases were not recorded, and no much larger clone is one base off.

Broad study findings and their caveats: Across the cohort, a larger post-nadir drop in TCR diversity was inversely correlated with overall survival time among patients who died. The survival association was assessed only in patients who died, and the authors presented better survival with proton therapy as a possibility rather than a demonstrated result. After the lymphocyte count nadir, oligoclonal expansion, especially of CD8+ Temra cells, was observed in photon-treated repertoires, and the drop in diversity was driven by this expansion. Proton-treated patients stayed relatively stable during treatment, while photon-treated patients lost naive T cells and TCR diversity and gained effector/memory populations.

The library was produced with the immunoSEQ multiplex PCR assay. T cell repertoires were profiled by deep sequencing of rearranged TCR beta loci, alongside multiparametric flow cytometry. Sourced from immuneACCESS, this table was stored by TCRdb with only in-frame sequences that have V and J called. A share of the clones is absent; for the studies checked, an unresolved V gene accounts for under half, and the remainder has no known explanation. The sample has 150,000 to 200,000 clones on record, about 85% of them singletons. The top ten hold 4% to 5% of the sample. For CDR1 and CDR2, the germline V gene (reference sequence) lists GTSNPN and SVGIG. V drops 5 bases and J drops 7 bases, leaving 14 bases in between. From the cysteine through the phenylalanine, the CDR3 covers 13 amino acids. The DNA shown is the 39-base CDR3, in frame from base 1.

This TCR was sampled from a man aged 50-59 years with gastric cancer. The chain is made from TRBV30 and TRBJ1-4, and perhaps TRBD1 as D gene, on 5 matching bases. The sequences come from peripheral blood, collected from a patient treated with photon-based radiotherapy. The DNA sequence follows: TGTGCCTGGGGCGGGACGCGGGGTGAAAAACTGTTTTTT. Translation gives CAWGGTRGEKLFF. The reference TRBV30 and TRBJ1-4 proteins fill in what lies around the CDR3, so the full variable domain reads SQTIHQWPATLVQPVGSPLSLECTVEGTSNPNLYWYRQAAGRGLQLLFYSVGIGQISSEVPQNLSASRPQDRQFILSSKKLLLSDSGFYLCAWGGTRGEKLFFGSGTQLSVL.